The sample holds one count of the clone carrying this T cell receptor beta chain. The entry originates in a study of blood T cell repertoires in COVID-19. Germline CDR1 is SGHAT and CDR2 is FQNNGV. CDR3 length: 16 residues. Trimming removed 4 bases from V and 1 base from J, with 16 bases in between. Membership in each cohort depended on participant-reported clinical history. Exposed enrollees encountered a COVID-19 case at some point within 2 weeks before study entry. Original data processing: The authors estimated nucleated cell counts from reference gene primer amplification. The method was immunoSEQ multiplex PCR; TCRdb's version includes in-frame clones alone and lacks a portion of them. Clone size and the V and J calls come from that table; the DNA yielded D and trimming. The sample lists 200,000 to 250,000 clones, over 80% seen once, with roughly 3.7% in the top ten.

Material: PBMCs or T cells enriched from blood (not recorded which). The V and J genes are TRBV11-2 and TRBJ1-1; a possible D gene is TRBD1 (5 bases). This clonotype was obtained from a woman aged 25 to 39 who had been exposed to COVID-19. This CDR3 is CASSSTDRRGNTEAFF. The CDR3 nucleotides are TGTGCCAGCAGCTCCACTGACCGGAGGGGGAACACTGAAGCTTTCTTT.